The 23 T cell receptor beta chains presented below share a single source sample, sequenced in a study of T cells after yellow fever vaccination. TCRdb re-called the 5' RACE reads with MiXCR, one entry per CDR3 protein. The data hold under 500,000 distinct CDR3 sequences, with around 20% observed a single time. The starting material was PBMCs, obtained before the yellow fever booster vaccination. These receptors all come from a man aged 18 to 30 who received the YFV17D yellow fever vaccine.

Only one count was recorded for this clonotype. J is TRBJ2-5 and V is TRBV20-1, with 7 bases matching TRBD1. V was pared by 5 bases and J by 0 bases, with 3 bases of the junction left unmatched. Germline V lookup: CDR1 DFQATT, CDR2 SNEGSKA (reference sequence). There are 13 residues in the CDR3. This chain's CDR3 is CSAGDSNQETQYF. CDR3 nucleotides: TGCAGTGCTGGGGACAGCAACCAAGAGACCCAGTACTTC.

The rearrangement uses TRBV20-1 and TRBJ2-7; weak D call: TRBD2 (6 bases). Between the trimmed V and J ends, which lost 4 bases and 5 bases, there was a span of 15 bases. The CDR3 is 13 residues long. CDR1 is DFQATT, CDR2 SNEGSKA, per germline (reference sequence). In nucleotides, the CDR3 is TGCAGTGCTACCGGACCTGGCGGGGACGAGCAGTACTTC. Amino acids: CSATGPGGDEQYF.

V is TRBV7-9 and J is TRBJ1-1; D gene unclear. V was clipped by 4 bases and J by 5 bases, with 8 bases between them. The germline CDR1 and CDR2 sequences are SEHNR and FQNEAQ (reference sequence). The CDR3 loop spans 12 amino acids. CDR3 in amino acids: CASSSITTEAFF. In DNA form, the CDR3 reads TGTGCCAGCAGCTCGATTACAACTGAAGCTTTCTTT.

This sequence joins TRBV6-6 and TRBJ1-1; D is ambiguous. The germline CDR1 and CDR2 sequences are MNHNY and SVGAGI (reference sequence). V was clipped by 2 bases and J by 8 bases, with 9 bases between them. The CDR3 is 12 amino acids. CDR3 bases: TGTGCCAGCAGTTACCCCAGCCAAGAAGCTTTCTTT. Translating gives CASSYPSQEAFF.

This clonotype was seen more than once but under ten times. The J gene is TRBJ2-3, the V gene TRBV4-2; 7 nucleotides agree with TRBD2. Germline-derived CDR1 and CDR2 are LGHNA and YNFKEQ. CDR3 length: 17 amino acids. Trimming at V came to 1 base and at J to 2 bases, leaving 9 bases not matched to a gene. CDR3 sequence: CASSQVSAGLLTDTQYF. The CDR3 bases are TGTGCCAGCAGCCAAGTGTCCGCGGGACTACTCACAGATACGCAGTATTTT.

This clonotype turned up a few times. The gene calls are TRBV4-3 and TRBJ1-4; unclear D gene. In germline, CDR1 is LGHNA, CDR2 YSLEER. V was pared by 4 bases and J by 7 bases, with 16 bases between. There are 15 residues in the CDR3. The CDR3 DNA sequence: TGCGCCAGCAGCCCGGATCTTGGCGGGGTTGAAAAACTGTTTTTT. It yields the protein CASSPDLGGVEKLFF.

Only a few counts were recorded for this clonotype. This chain joins TRBV20-1 and TRBJ1-2; D remains unclear. The germline V gene has CDR1 DFQATT and CDR2 SNEGSKA (reference sequence). V was clipped by 1 base and J by 4 bases, with 4 bases between them. The CDR3 length is 11 residues. In DNA, the CDR3 is TGCAGTGCTAGAGGCGCCTATGGCTACACCTTC. Protein product: CSARGAYGYTF.

This clonotype was found a few times. This sequence joins TRBV20-1 and TRBJ2-1, with 11 bases fitting TRBD2. The germline V gene encodes CDR1 DFQATT and CDR2 SNEGSKA (reference sequence). The V gene end was trimmed by 3 bases and the J gene end by 7 bases; junction bases not matched to a gene: 5. This CDR3 spans 14 amino acids. CDR3 DNA sequence: TGCAGTGCTAGGATTAGCGGGGGGGCAAATGAGCAGTTCTTC. Residues: CSARISGGANEQFF.

This clonotype was counted at least ten times. The chain has TRBV20-1 and TRBJ2-7, with TRBD2 as a possible D gene (6 bases). Trimming stripped 6 bases from V and 3 bases from J, with 12 bases between. Germline assignment: CDR1 DFQATT and CDR2 SNEGSKA (reference sequence). This CDR3 is 12 amino acids long. The CDR3 protein is CSAGTVNYEQYV. In DNA form, the CDR3 reads TGCAGTGCCGGGACTGTAAACTACGAGCAGTACGTC.

V is TRBV12-3 or TRBV12-4 and J is TRBJ2-1; 13 bases are shared with TRBD2. The CDR3 runs 14 residues. The V gene end was trimmed by 8 bases and the J gene end by 4 bases; junction bases not matched to a gene: 2. The CDR3 nucleotides are TGTGCCAGCCAGGGACTAGCGGGGTACAATGAGCAGTTCTTC. Its protein is CASQGLAGYNEQFF.

This clonotype was observed a handful of times. The chain links TRBV5-1 to TRBJ1-4; D might be TRBD1 (6 bases). This CDR3 spans 18 amino acids. Trimming removed 3 bases from V and 5 bases from J, with 23 bases in between. CDR1 is SGHRS and CDR2 is YFSETQ in the germline V gene. This CDR3 reads CASSSRDIWGGGNEKLFF. DNA of the CDR3: TGCGCCAGCAGCTCCCGGGACATCTGGGGCGGAGGAAATGAAAAACTGTTTTTT.

This clonotype has a handful of counts. The gene calls are TRBV5-6 and TRBJ2-5, with D uncertain. V lost 3 bases and J 2 bases, leaving 8 bases between the germline ends. The CDR3 loop spans 13 amino acids. CDR1 and CDR2 from the germline V gene are SGHDT and YYEEEE. The CDR3 reads CASSSARQETQYF. The CDR3 DNA follows: TGTGCCAGCAGCTCAGCCCGACAAGAGACCCAGTACTTC.

The V and J genes are TRBV4-2 and TRBJ1-1, with D possibly TRBD1 on 6 matching bases. Germline V lookup: CDR1 LGHNA, CDR2 YNFKEQ. Trimming removed 1 base from V and 1 base from J, with 13 bases in between. This CDR3 region has 16 residues. The CDR3 loop is CASSQALQGSNTEAFF. CDR3 DNA: TGTGCCAGCAGCCAAGCCTTACAGGGATCGAACACTGAAGCTTTCTTT.

Only a few counts were recorded for this clonotype. The V and J genes are TRBV20-1 and TRBJ2-7; 8 bases line up with TRBD1. V dropped 0 bases and J dropped 5; count of bases not matched to a gene: 3. Germline V CDR1 and CDR2: DFQATT, SNEGSKA (reference sequence). The CDR3 contains 13 residues. The chain's CDR3 is CSARDRGRNEQYV. The CDR3 DNA reads as TGCAGTGCTAGAGACAGGGGGCGCAACGAGCAGTACGTC.

This chain joins TRBV14 and TRBJ2-2; D remains unclear. Deletions cut 0 bases from V and 6 bases from J, with 5 bases between. Germline lookup yields CDR1 SGHDN and CDR2 FVKESK. This CDR3 is 13 amino acids long. CDR3: CASSQEYAGELFF. The DNA of the CDR3 is TGTGCCAGCAGCCAAGAATACGCCGGGGAGCTGTTTTTT.

V and J are TRBV5-6 and TRBJ2-5; TRBD2 aligns across 11 bases. Looked up from germline, CDR1 is SGHDT and CDR2 is YYEEEE. With 0 bases clipped from V and 4 bases from J, the junction kept 2 bases outside the gene matches. This CDR3 comprises 15 residues. CDR3 region: CASSLEGTSGETQYF. Written as DNA, the CDR3 is TGTGCCAGCAGCTTGGAGGGGACTAGCGGAGAGACCCAGTACTTC.

This clonotype was counted only a few times. V gene TRBV6-5 combines with J gene TRBJ1-2; D call uncertain. V dropped 0 bases and J dropped 0 bases, with 8 bases sitting between them. This CDR3 is 15 amino acids long. Germline-derived CDR1 and CDR2 are MNHEY and SVGAGI. The DNA for the CDR3 is TGTGCCAGCAGTTACTCGACGATAGCTAACTATGGCTACACCTTC. Protein: CASSYSTIANYGYTF.

A few counts support this clonotype. The genes are TRBV29-1 and TRBJ1-6; D gene uncertain. Germline CDR1 reads SQVTM; CDR2 reads ANQGSEA. The CDR3 has 13 amino acids. Trimming removed 4 bases at V and 4 bases at J, with 8 bases between. CDR3 bases: TGCAGCGTTGGGGAGAGGTATAATTCACCCCTCCACTTT. The encoded protein is CSVGERYNSPLHF. The entire variable domain, with the rest obtained from reference TRBV29-1 and TRBJ1-6, is as follows: SAVISQKPSRDICQRGTSLTIQCQVDSQVTMMFWYRQQPGQSLTLIATANQGSEATYESGFVIDKFPISRPNLTFSTLTVSNMSPEDSSIYLCSVGERYNSPLHFGNGTRLTVT.

J is TRBJ2-3 and V is TRBV28; 8 bases agree with TRBD2. Germline CDR1 MDHEN, CDR2 SYDVKM. CDR3 length equals 15 residues. The ends lost 6 bases at V and 3 bases at J; junction bases unmatched: 8. The CDR3 DNA sequence: TGTGCCAGCAGCCCCGGGGGGGAGAGTACAGATACGCAGTATTTT. Protein product: CASSPGGESTDTQYF.

This clonotype was observed a handful of times. V gene TRBV20-1 combines with J gene TRBJ2-7, with TRBD2 as a possible D gene (6 bases). Deletions cut 1 base from V and 0 bases from J, with 13 bases between. Germline CDR1 is DFQATT and CDR2 is SNEGSKA (reference sequence). The CDR3 loop spans 15 amino acids. CDR3 sequence: CSARGRGRSSYEQYF. CDR3 bases: TGCAGTGCTAGAGGGAGGGGCAGAAGCTCCTACGAGCAGTACTTC.

This clonotype was counted only a few times. In nucleotides, the CDR3 is TGTGCCATCAGTGATCTAGCGGGGGAGGAGACCCAGTACTTC. Protein: CAISDLAGEETQYF. The gene calls are TRBV10-3 and TRBJ2-5; 10 bases map to TRBD2. V gave up 3 bases and J gave up 5 bases; unmatched junction bases: 3. Germline-derived CDR1 and CDR2 are ENHRY and SYGVKD. The CDR3 extends over 14 amino acids.

This clonotype was picked up a small number of times. The chain has TRBV6-5 and TRBJ2-1, with TRBD2 matching over 10 bases. CDR1 and CDR2 (germline): MNHEY, SVGAGI. The CDR3 loop spans 17 amino acids. Trimming cost V 1 base and J 4 bases; bases outside gene matches: 7. CDR3 sequence (DNA): TGTGCCAGCAGTTACTTCTTAGCGGGGGGTATGTACAATGAGCAGTTCTTC. Translation: CASSYFLAGGMYNEQFF.

This clonotype occurred a few times. The chain combines TRBV13 with TRBJ1-2, with a possible D match to TRBD1 (6 bases). Germline CDR1 PRHDT, CDR2 FYEKMQ (reference sequence). Trimming removed 1 base from V and 5 bases from J, with 11 bases in between. This CDR3 is 14 amino acids long. CDR3 DNA: TGTGCCAGCAGCTTAGAACGTGGACAGTATGGCTACACCTTC. As protein: CASSLERGQYGYTF.